The entry below gives a single TCR beta chain sequence along with its context. Covering alpha and beta chains, TRAV- and TRBV-specific primers were used for the first-strand cDNA. TCR amplification used roughly 20 PCR cycles, a constant-region primer and a V-primer adapter. Via MiXCR, TCRdb re-called the reads, giving one row per CDR3 protein. The table shows tens of thousands of distinct CDR3 sequences, with around a fifth occurring only once. Time point denoted: after trial treatment. Indicated treatment: LDRT plus nivolumab, ipilimumab, low-dose cyclophosphamide and aspirin (RACIN trial). Every donor was treated with nivolumab, ipilimumab, aspirin, low-dose cyclophosphamide and also low-dose radiotherapy. The data were obtained in a study of low-dose radiotherapy and immunotherapy resistance in tumors. Study background: The study delivered 0.5 Gy per fraction every 2 weeks to Cohort 1, totaling 6.5 Gy. Cohort 2 was treated with 1 Gy per fraction every two weeks, amounting to 13 Gy across 26 weeks. Participants were given intravenous cyclophosphamide 200 mg/m2 every two weeks, one day before radiation and immunotherapy.

This material consisted of PBMCs, taken after low-dose radiotherapy plus immunotherapy. The sequence was collected from a female donor with ovarian cancer.

This chain's CDR3 is CASSLGPGARGYEQYF. CDR3 DNA: TGTGCCAGCAGCTTGGGTCCGGGGGCAAGAGGGTACGAGCAGTACTTC. This rearrangement joins TRBV5-4 to TRBJ2-7; D could derive from TRBD1 or TRBD2 (6 bases each). Germline V gene data show CDR1 as SGHNT and CDR2 as YYREEE (reference sequence). The CDR3 extends over 16 amino acids. V shed 0 bases and J shed 4 bases, with 17 bases lying between them.